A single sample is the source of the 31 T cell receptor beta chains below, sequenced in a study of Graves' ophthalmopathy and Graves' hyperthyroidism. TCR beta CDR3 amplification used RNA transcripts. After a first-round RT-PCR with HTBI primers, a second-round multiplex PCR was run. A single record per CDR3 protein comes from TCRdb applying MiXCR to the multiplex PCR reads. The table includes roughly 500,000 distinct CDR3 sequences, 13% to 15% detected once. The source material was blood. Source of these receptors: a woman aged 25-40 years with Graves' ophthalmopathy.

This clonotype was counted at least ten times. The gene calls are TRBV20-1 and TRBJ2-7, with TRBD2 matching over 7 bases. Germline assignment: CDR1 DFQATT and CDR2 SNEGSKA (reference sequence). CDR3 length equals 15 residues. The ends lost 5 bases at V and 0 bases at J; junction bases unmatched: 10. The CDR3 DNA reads TGCAGTGCTCCCCGCGGCACTAGCGTCTCCTACGAGCAGTACTTC. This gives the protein CSAPRGTSVSYEQYF.

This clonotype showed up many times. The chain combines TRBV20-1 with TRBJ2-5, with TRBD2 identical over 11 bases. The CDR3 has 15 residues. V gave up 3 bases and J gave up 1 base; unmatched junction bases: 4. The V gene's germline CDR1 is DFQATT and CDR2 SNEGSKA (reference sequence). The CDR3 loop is CSARTSGAFQETQYF. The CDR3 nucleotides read TGCAGTGCTAGGACTAGCGGGGCCTTCCAAGAGACCCAGTACTTC.

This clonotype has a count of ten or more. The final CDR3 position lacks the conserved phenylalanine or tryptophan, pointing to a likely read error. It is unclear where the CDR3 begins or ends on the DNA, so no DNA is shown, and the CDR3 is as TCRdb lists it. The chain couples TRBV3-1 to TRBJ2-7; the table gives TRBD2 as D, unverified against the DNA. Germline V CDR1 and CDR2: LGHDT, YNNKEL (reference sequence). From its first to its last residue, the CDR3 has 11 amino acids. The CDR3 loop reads CASSSGTSSSL.

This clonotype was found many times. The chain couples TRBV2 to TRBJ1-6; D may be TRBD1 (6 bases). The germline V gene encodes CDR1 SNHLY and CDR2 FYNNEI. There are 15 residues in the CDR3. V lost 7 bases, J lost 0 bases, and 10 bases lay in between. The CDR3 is CASNRDTSYNSPLHF. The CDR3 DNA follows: TGTGCCAGCAACCGGGACACCTCCTATAATTCACCCCTCCACTTT. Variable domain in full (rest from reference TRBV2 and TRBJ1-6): EPEVTQTPSHQVTQMGQEVILRCVPISNHLYFYWYRQILGQKVEFLVSFYNNEISEKSEIFDDQFSVERPDGSNFTLKIRSTKLEDSAMYFCASNRDTSYNSPLHFGNGTRLTVT.

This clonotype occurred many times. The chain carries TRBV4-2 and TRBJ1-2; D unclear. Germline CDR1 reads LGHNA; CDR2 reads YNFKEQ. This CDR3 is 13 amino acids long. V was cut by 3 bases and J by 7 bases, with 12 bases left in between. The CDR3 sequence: CASSHDTIGGYTF. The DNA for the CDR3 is TGTGCCAGCAGCCACGACACCATAGGTGGCTACACCTTC.

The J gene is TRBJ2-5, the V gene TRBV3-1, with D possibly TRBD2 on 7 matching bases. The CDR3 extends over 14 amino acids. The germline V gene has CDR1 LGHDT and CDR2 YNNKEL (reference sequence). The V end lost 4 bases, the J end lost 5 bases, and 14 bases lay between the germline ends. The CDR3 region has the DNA TGTGCCAGCAGCCTTTGGGGGGGCGAGGAGACCCAGTACTTC. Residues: CASSLWGGEETQYF.

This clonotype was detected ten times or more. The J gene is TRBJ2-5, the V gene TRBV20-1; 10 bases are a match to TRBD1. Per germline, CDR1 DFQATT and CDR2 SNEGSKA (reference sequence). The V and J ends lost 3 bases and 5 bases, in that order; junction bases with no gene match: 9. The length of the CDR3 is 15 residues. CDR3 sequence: CSASSTGGEVETQYF. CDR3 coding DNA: TGCAGTGCTAGTTCGACAGGGGGCGAGGTGGAGACCCAGTACTTC.

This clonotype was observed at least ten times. CDR3 bases: TGTGCCACCAGCCCTGCCGGGGGACAGTCCTCCTACGAGCAGTACTTC. Protein: CATSPAGGQSSYEQYF. The gene calls are TRBV15 and TRBJ2-7; a possible D gene is TRBD1 (7 bases). The length of the CDR3 is 16 residues. Per the germline V gene, CDR1 is LNHNV and CDR2 is YYDKDF (reference sequence). The ends were cut back, 5 bases at V and 0 bases at J, with 17 bases in the middle.

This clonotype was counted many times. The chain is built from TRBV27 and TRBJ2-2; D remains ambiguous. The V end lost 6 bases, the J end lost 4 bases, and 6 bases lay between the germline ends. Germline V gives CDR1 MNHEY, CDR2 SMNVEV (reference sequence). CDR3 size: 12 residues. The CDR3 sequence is CASSWVTGELFF. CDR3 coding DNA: TGTGCCAGCAGCTGGGTCACCGGGGAGCTGTTTTTT.

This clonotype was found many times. The CDR3 DNA reads TGTGCCAGCAGCTCCACAGGGTTCGAAGAGACCCAGTACTTC. Translating gives CASSSTGFEETQYF. The rearrangement uses TRBV7-3 and TRBJ2-5; D possibly corresponds to TRBD1 (6 bases). V lost 4 bases and J 3 bases, leaving 12 bases between the germline ends. The length of the CDR3 is 14 residues. Germline CDR1 reads SGHTA; CDR2 reads FQGTGA.

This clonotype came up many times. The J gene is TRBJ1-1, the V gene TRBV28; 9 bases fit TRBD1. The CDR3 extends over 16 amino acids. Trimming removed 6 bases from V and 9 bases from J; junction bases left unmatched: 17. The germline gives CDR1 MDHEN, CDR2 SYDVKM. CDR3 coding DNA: TGTGCCAGCAGCGAACAGGGGGCCGGGTCCGGTAGTAAAGCTTTCTTT. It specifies CASSEQGAGSGSKAFF.

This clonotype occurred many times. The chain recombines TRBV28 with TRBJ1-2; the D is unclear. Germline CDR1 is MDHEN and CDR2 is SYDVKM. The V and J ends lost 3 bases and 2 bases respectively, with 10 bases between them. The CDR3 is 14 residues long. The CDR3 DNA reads TGTGCCAGCAGTTTTCTACAACGAAACTATGGCTACACCTTC. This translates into CASSFLQRNYGYTF.

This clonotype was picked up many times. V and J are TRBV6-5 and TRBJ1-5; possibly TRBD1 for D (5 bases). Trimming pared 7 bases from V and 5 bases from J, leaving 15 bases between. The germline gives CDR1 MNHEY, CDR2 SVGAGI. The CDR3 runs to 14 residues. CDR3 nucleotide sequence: TGTGCCAGCACCACGGGGCAGGGCCATCAGCCCCAGCATTTT. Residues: CASTTGQGHQPQHF.

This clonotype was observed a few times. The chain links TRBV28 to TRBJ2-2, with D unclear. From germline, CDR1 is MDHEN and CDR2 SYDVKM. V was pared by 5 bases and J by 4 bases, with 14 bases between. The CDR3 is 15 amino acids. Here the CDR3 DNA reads TGTGCCAGCAGTCTCGCCGGAGTTTCCACCGGGGAGCTGTTTTTT. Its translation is CASSLAGVSTGELFF. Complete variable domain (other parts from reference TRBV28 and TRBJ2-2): DVKVTQSSRYLVKRTGEKVFLECVQDMDHENMFWYRQDPGLGLRLIYFSYDVKMKEKGDIPEGYSVSREKKERFSLILESASTNQTSMYLCASSLAGVSTGELFFGEGSRLTVL.

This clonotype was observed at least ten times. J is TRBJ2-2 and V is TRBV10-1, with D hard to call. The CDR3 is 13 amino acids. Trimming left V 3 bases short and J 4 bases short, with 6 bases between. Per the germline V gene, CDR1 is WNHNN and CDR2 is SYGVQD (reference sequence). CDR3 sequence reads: CASSDGITGELFF. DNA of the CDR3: TGCGCCAGCAGTGATGGTATCACCGGGGAGCTGTTTTTT.

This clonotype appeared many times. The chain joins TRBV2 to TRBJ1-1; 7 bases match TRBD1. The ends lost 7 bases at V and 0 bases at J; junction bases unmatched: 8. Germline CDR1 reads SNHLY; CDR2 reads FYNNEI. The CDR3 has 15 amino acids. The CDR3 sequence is CASIGDRAMNTEAFF. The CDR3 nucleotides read TGTGCCAGCATTGGCGACAGGGCAATGAACACTGAAGCTTTCTTT.

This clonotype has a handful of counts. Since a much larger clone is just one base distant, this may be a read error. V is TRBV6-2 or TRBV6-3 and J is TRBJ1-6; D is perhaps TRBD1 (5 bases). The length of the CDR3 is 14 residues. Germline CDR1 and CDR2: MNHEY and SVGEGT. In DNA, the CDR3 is TGTGCCAGCAGGGCCGGGACCCATCGGTCACACCTCCACTTT. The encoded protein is CASRAGTHRSHLHF.

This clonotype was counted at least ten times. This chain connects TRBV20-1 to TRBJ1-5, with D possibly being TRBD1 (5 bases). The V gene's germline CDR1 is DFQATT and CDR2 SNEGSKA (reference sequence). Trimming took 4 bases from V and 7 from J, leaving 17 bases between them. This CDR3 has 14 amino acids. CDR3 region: CSATEDGGRQPQHF. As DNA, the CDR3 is TGCAGTGCTACTGAAGACGGGGGAAGGCAGCCCCAGCATTTT.

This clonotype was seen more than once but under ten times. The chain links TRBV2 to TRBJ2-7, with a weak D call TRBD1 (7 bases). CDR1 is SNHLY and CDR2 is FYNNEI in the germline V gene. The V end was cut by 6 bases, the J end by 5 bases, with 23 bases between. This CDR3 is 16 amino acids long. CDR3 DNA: TGTGCCAGCAGGCAGGGGGGCGGGCAGGGGTCCCACGAGCAGTACTTC. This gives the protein CASRQGGGQGSHEQYF.

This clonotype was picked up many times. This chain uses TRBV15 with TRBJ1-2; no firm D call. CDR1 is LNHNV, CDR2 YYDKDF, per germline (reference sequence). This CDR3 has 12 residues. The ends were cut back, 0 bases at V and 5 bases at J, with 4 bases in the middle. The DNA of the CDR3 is TGTGCCACCAGCAGAGACGGATATGGCTACACCTTC. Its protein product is CATSRDGYGYTF.

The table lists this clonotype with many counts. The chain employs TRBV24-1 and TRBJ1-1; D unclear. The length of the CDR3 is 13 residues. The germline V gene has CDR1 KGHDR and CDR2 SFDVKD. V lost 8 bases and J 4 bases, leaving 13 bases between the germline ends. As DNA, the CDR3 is TGTGCCACCAAACTGAAGGGTCCCACTGAAGCTTTCTTT. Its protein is CATKLKGPTEAFF.

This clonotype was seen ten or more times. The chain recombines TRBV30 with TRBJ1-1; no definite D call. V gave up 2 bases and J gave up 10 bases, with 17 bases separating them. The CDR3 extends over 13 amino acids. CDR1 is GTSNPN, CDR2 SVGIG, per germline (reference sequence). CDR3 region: CAWSLGPRRGAFF. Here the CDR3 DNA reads TGTGCCTGGAGTCTAGGGCCCCGACGAGGAGCTTTCTTT.

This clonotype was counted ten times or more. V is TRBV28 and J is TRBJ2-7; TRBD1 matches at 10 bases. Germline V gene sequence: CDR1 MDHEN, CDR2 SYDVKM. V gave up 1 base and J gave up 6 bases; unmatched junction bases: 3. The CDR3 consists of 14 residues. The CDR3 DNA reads TGTGCCAGCAGTTTATCTGGGACAGGGGTCGAGCAGTACTTC. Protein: CASSLSGTGVEQYF. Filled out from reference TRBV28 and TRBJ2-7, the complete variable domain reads DVKVTQSSRYLVKRTGEKVFLECVQDMDHENMFWYRQDPGLGLRLIYFSYDVKMKEKGDIPEGYSVSREKKERFSLILESASTNQTSMYLCASSLSGTGVEQYFGPGTRLTVT.

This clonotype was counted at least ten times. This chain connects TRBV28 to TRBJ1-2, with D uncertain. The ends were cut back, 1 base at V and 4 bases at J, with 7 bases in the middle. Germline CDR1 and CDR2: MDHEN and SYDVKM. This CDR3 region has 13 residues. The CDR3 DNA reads TGTGCCAGCAGTTTATTGGCAATCTATGGCTACACCTTC. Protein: CASSLLAIYGYTF.

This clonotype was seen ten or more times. This CDR3 reads CASSSDGPQETQYF. The CDR3 DNA reads TGCGCCAGCAGCTCGGACGGGCCCCAAGAGACCCAGTACTTC. The J gene is TRBJ2-5, the V gene TRBV5-1; D is unresolved. Deletions cut 3 bases from V and 1 base from J, with 10 bases between. Germline-derived CDR1 and CDR2 are SGHRS and YFSETQ. There are 14 residues in the CDR3. Based on the CDR3 plus reference TRBV5-1 and TRBJ2-5, the full variable domain is KAGVTQTPRYLIKTRGQQVTLSCSPISGHRSVSWYQQTPGQGLQFLFEYFSETQRNKGNFPGRFSGRQFSNSRSEMNVSTLELGDSALYLCASSSDGPQETQYFGPGTRLLVL.

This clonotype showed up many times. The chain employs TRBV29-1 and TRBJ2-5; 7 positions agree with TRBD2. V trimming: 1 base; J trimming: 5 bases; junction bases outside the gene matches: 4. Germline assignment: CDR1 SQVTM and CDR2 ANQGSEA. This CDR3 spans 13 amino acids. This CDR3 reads CSVEGGGRETQYF. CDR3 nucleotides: TGCAGCGTTGAAGGGGGGGGAAGGGAGACCCAGTACTTC.

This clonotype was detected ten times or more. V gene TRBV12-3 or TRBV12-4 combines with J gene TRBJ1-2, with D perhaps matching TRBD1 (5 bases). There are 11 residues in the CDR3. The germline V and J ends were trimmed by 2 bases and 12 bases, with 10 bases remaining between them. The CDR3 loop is CASSLSGRDTF. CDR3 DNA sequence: TGTGCCAGCAGTTTATCCGGCAGGGACACCTTC.

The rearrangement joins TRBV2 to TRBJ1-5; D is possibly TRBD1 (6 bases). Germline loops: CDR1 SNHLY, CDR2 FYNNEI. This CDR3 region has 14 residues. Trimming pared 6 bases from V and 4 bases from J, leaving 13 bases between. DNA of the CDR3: TGTGCCAGCAGAACGGACAGCCTAAATCAGCCCCAGCATTTT. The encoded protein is CASRTDSLNQPQHF.

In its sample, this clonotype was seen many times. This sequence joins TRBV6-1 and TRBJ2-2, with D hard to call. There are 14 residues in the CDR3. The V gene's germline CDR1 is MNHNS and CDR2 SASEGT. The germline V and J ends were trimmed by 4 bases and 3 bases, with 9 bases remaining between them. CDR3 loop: CASSAGSYTGELFF. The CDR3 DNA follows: TGTGCCAGCAGTGCTGGAAGCTACACCGGGGAGCTGTTTTTT.

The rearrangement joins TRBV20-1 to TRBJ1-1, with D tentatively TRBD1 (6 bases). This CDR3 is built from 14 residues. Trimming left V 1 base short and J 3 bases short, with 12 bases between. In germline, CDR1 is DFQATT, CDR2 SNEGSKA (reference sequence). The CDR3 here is CSARAPGGHTEAFF. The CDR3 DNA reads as TGCAGTGCTAGAGCTCCGGGGGGGCACACTGAAGCTTTCTTT.

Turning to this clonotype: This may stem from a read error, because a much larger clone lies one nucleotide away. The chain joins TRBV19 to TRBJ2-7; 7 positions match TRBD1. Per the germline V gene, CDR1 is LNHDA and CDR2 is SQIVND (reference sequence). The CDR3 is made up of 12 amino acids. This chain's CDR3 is CASRTGVNEQDF. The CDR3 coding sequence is TGTGCCAGCAGGACAGGAGTCAACGAGCAGGACTTC. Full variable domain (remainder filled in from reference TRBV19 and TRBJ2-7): DGGITQSPKYLFRKEGQNVTLSCEQNLNHDAMYWYRQDPGQGLRLIYYSQIVNDFQKGDIAEGYSVSREKKESFPLTVTSAQKNPTAFYLCASRTGVNEQDFGPGTRLTVT.